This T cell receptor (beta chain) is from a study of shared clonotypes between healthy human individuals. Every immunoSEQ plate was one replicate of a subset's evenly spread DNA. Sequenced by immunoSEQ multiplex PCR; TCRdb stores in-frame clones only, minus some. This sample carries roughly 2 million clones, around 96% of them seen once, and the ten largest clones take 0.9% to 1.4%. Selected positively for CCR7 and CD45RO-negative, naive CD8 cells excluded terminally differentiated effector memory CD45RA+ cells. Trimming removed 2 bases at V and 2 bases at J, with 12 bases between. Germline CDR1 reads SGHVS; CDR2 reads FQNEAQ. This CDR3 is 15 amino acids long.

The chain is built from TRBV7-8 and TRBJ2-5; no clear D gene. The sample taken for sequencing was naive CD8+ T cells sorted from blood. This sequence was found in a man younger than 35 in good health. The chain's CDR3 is CASSLLGSRQETQYF. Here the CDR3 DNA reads TGTGCCAGCAGCTTATTGGGGTCCCGACAAGAGACCCAGTACTTC.